The next 15 T cell receptor beta chains were all read from a single sample in a study of spatial heterogeneity in lung cancer. Study-wide results and caveats: In tumors, expanded intratumoral alpha and beta TCR counts tracked mutation counts.

TCRdb re-called the 5' RACE reads with MiXCR, one entry per CDR3 protein. The data hold more than 20,000 distinct CDR3 sequences, with roughly 6.7% observed a single time. As to time point: sample taken at primary tumor resection. Their target antigens are unknown. The sample was lung tumor tissue, taken at surgery. Source of these receptors: a male donor with early-stage non-small cell lung cancer.

This clonotype was observed a handful of times. V and J are TRBV11-3 and TRBJ2-3, with 7 bases aligning to TRBD1. Germline V gene data show CDR1 as SGHNT and CDR2 as YENEEA. This CDR3 has 15 amino acids. With V trimmed by 4 bases and J by 2 bases, 6 bases remained unmatched. The CDR3 region is CASSSRTGSTDTQYF. The CDR3 nucleotides read TGTGCCAGCAGCTCACGGACAGGTTCCACAGATACGCAGTATTTT.

The chain has TRBV6-6 and TRBJ2-5; 10 bases map to TRBD2. Trimming removed 9 bases from V and 5 bases from J; junction bases left unmatched: 6. CDR1 and CDR2 (germline): MNHNY, SVGAGI (reference sequence). The CDR3 extends over 13 amino acids. CDR3 amino acids: CASSHSGRETQYF. In DNA form, the CDR3 reads TGTGCCAGTAGCCATAGCGGGAGGGAGACCCAGTACTTC.

A note on this clonotype: A read error may be the cause here, since a much bigger clone is one base away. The CDR3: CASSRPTAAFF. The CDR3 DNA sequence: TGTGCCAGTAGTCGGCCCACTGCAGCTTTCTTT. This chain links TRBV19 with TRBJ1-1; no firm D call. Germline lookup yields CDR1 LNHDA and CDR2 SQIVND (reference sequence). The CDR3 extends over 11 amino acids.

In this sample, this clonotype turned up many times. This chain uses TRBV28 with TRBJ1-1; D not resolved. The CDR3 runs to 14 residues. Between the trimmed V and J ends, which lost 1 base and 0 bases, there was a span of 6 bases. The V gene's germline CDR1 is MDHEN and CDR2 SYDVKM. CDR3 in amino acids: CASSLSPLNTEAFF. The DNA of the CDR3 is TGTGCCAGCAGTTTATCCCCTTTGAACACTGAAGCTTTCTTT.

This clonotype was counted ten times or more. V and J are TRBV27 and TRBJ2-1; 7 nucleotides align to TRBD2. Germline assignment: CDR1 MNHEY and CDR2 SMNVEV (reference sequence). This CDR3 region has 16 residues. J lost 0 bases, V lost 7 bases, and 9 bases had no gene match. DNA of the CDR3: TGTGCCAGCAACCTGCTCGGGGGGAGCTCCTACAATGAGCAGTTCTTC. It yields the protein CASNLLGGSSYNEQFF.

This clonotype has at least ten counts. The rearrangement uses TRBV6-5 and TRBJ2-7; perhaps TRBD2 as D (6 bases). The ends were cut back, 6 bases at V and 3 bases at J, with 15 bases in the middle. The CDR3 is made up of 14 amino acids. Germline CDR1 is MNHEY and CDR2 is SVGAGI. In nucleotides, the CDR3 is TGTGCCAGCAGGCCCTTGACTAGTGTCTACGAGCAGTACTTC. The encoded protein is CASRPLTSVYEQYF.

This clonotype has ten or more counts. The rearrangement joins TRBV11-3 to TRBJ2-3, with 8 bases matching TRBD2. The germline V gene has CDR1 SGHNT and CDR2 YENEEA. The CDR3 is 17 amino acids. Trimming removed 3 bases from V and 3 bases from J; junction bases left unmatched: 11. CDR3 nucleotides: TGTGCCAGCAGCTTGCGCAGCGGGAGCCGCGGGACAGATACGCAGTATTTT. Translating gives CASSLRSGSRGTDTQYF.

The CDR3 region has the DNA TGTGCCAGCCTTCTGACAGGGTTTCGGATGGGCTACACCTTC. It codes for CASLLTGFRMGYTF. The chain combines TRBV2 with TRBJ1-2, with 7 bases that match TRBD1. The junction had 14 bases not matched to a gene; V was cut back by 8 bases and J by 8 bases. Germline V gives CDR1 SNHLY, CDR2 FYNNEI. The CDR3 is made up of 14 amino acids.

This clonotype appeared many times. V is TRBV15 and J is TRBJ2-3, with a tentative D call TRBD2 (6 bases). Germline lookup yields CDR1 LNHNV and CDR2 YYDKDF (reference sequence). The CDR3 has 16 amino acids. Trimming took off 3 bases at V and 1 base at J, with 14 bases between the two ends. This CDR3 reads CATSSELWGGTDTQYF. The CDR3 DNA reads as TGTGCCACCAGCAGTGAATTGTGGGGGGGCACAGATACGCAGTATTTT.

With regard to this clonotype: This could be a read error, since a much larger clone is one nucleotide away. This CDR3 is missing its conserved last phenylalanine or tryptophan, likely due to a read error. The rearrangement joins TRBV5-1 to TRBJ2-3; D is unresolved. V was trimmed by 4 bases and J by 2 bases, leaving 5 bases between them. There are 12 residues in the CDR3. Germline CDR1 SGHRS, CDR2 YFSETQ. The CDR3 DNA follows: TGCGCCAGCAGCGAAATCACAGATACGCAGTATTCT. Its protein is CASSEITDTQYS.

The chain has TRBV7-9 and TRBJ1-6; TRBD1 might be the D (6 bases). CDR1 and CDR2 from the germline V gene are SEHNR and FQNEAQ (reference sequence). There are 13 residues in the CDR3. Trimming left V 8 bases short and J 15 bases short, with 20 bases between. The CDR3 reads CASAGQSLGGLHF. The CDR3 DNA reads TGTGCCAGCGCCGGGCAGTCCCTAGGGGGCCTCCACTTT.

This clonotype was detected ten times or more. V usage is TRBV11-2 and J usage is TRBJ1-1; unclear D gene. The germline gives CDR1 SGHAT, CDR2 FQNNGV. CDR3 length: 15 residues. V was pared by 0 bases and J by 6 bases, with 14 bases between. Here the CDR3 reads CASSLDVVPRAEAFF. For the CDR3, the DNA is TGTGCCAGCAGCTTAGATGTGGTCCCAAGGGCTGAAGCTTTCTTT.

This clonotype occurred many times. The chain has TRBV21-1 and TRBJ1-6. TRBV21-1 constitutes a pseudogene. The CDR3 is 12 residues long. CDR3 residues: CASSKVNSPLHF. The CDR3 coding sequence is TGTGCCAGCAGCAAAGTAAATTCACCCCTCCACTTT.

This clonotype appeared once. J is TRBJ2-2 and V is TRBV28; unclear D gene. Deletions cut 5 bases from V and 1 base from J, with 11 bases between. Germline-derived CDR1 and CDR2 are MDHEN and SYDVKM. This CDR3 has 15 amino acids. The CDR3 region is CASSPPNLNTGELFF. The CDR3 DNA is TGTGCCAGCAGTCCACCGAATTTGAACACCGGGGAGCTGTTTTTT.

J is TRBJ2-6 and V is TRBV4-2; a weak D match, TRBD2 (5 bases). Germline loops: CDR1 LGHNA, CDR2 YNFKEQ. V was clipped by 0 bases and J by 0 bases, with 9 bases between them. The CDR3 totals 17 residues. The CDR3 loop is CASSQEVGSSGANVLTF. DNA of the CDR3: TGTGCCAGCAGCCAAGAAGTAGGGAGCTCTGGGGCCAACGTCCTGACTTTC.